This T cell receptor (beta chain) was profiled in a study of cytomegalovirus exposure and HLA in healthy donors (dated by TCRdb to about 2017). Some background on the complete study: An earlier analysis of roughly 500 of the donors reported about 300 Gb of sequence data and 95 million to 140 million unique TCR beta sequences obtained from around 180 million T cells. Around 320 gigabases of sequencing data and tens of millions of unique TCR sequences were included in an early release covering several hundred HLA-typed donors. Among the 398 genotyped donors, approximately 82% belonged to the genetic ancestry cluster associated with self-reported Caucasian donors. The study aimed to test whether signatures of past pathogen exposure could be identified by cataloging public T cell receptors. The study used immunosequencing to profile the T cell repertoires of several hundred subjects and linked those repertoires to cytomegalovirus serostatus. Along with the roughly 700-subject first cohort, a separate validation cohort of around 120 different subjects was used. The study combined high-throughput TCR immunosequencing, statistical association of individual TCRs with disease status, and machine learning to predict cytomegalovirus infection status. A later analysis re-examined previously published TCR beta repertoires from just over 650 donors and added high-resolution HLA genotyping to investigate patterns of TCR occurrence. The later analysis used no new phenotypic data to find candidate immune exposures, relying instead on TCR beta sequences and their occurrence across donors. In an earlier analysis of 587 of the donors, high-throughput TCR beta sequencing was used to judge whether each TCR beta V gene segment behaved as functional or pseudogenic. Donor age, sex, ethnicity and CMV serostatus were collected together with the repertoire data. A later genetic analysis took genome-wide SNP genotypes for about three fifths of the 666 donors and used that subset as a discovery cohort. All discovery cohort repertoires had been generated on a single sequencing platform. HLA typing included class I and class II loci at four-digit resolution. The number of typed donors differed by locus: about 629-640 for A, B, C, DRB1 and DQB1; approximately 520 for DQA1; some 590 for DPA1; and around 490 for DPB1. Roughly five DR-DQ haplotypes were handled as single units for association and clustering, since linkage in the cohort was strong. Among about 400 genotyped donors of the cohort, an average of approximately 200,000 unique TCR beta nucleotide sequences was sequenced per donor, of which approximately 18% were non-productive.

To note about this clone: The antigen it binds to is not known. There are no base qualities to consult, and no much larger clone falls within one base.

V has 0 bases trimmed and J has 1 base trimmed; junction bases matching no gene number 9. Spanning cysteine to phenylalanine, the CDR3 consists of 17 amino acids. Just CDR3 DNA is preserved here, 51 bases in frame from base 1. CDR1 and CDR2, looked up from the germline V gene, are SQVTM and ANQGSEA. The cohort consisted of 600 to 750 healthy bone marrow donors. At the time of sampling, every cohort member was nominally healthy, though immune exposures that went unrecorded were likely present. The donor tested CMV seropositive, placing the donor among the roughly 270 seropositive members of the cohort. A peripheral blood sample was collected from each donor, and TCR beta sequencing was performed on peripheral blood mononuclear cells. Genomic DNA extraction from the blood cell samples was performed with the Qiagen DNeasy Blood Extraction Kit. The library was made by the immunoSEQ multiplex PCR assay. The multiplex PCR relied on a mix of 60 forward primers for TCR Vbeta segments and 13 reverse primers for TCR Jbeta segments. The CDR3 region of rearranged TCR beta genes was amplified from genomic DNA by a multiplex PCR assay. On the Illumina HiSeq System, the amplified TCR beta libraries were sequenced as 87-base-pair reads. From the authors' description of their analysis: Across the roughly 700 repertoires, a later analysis counted roughly 84 million unique TCR beta chains, 9.5 million to 13 million of which were shared by at least two donors. Raw reads were error-corrected and collapsed into unique sequences with a nearest-neighbor algorithm that merged closely related sequences to remove PCR and sequencing errors. Alignment of CDR3 sequences to IMGT reference sequences was used to assign V, D and J gene segments. For a sequence to be retained, a match of at least six nucleotides to both a V gene segment and a J gene segment was required. A rearrangement was called productive if the CDR3 had no stop codons and remained in frame with V and J, and every other rearrangement was called non-productive. CDR3 was defined according to IMGT convention as the region running from the second conserved V-encoded cysteine to the conserved J-encoded phenylalanine. The earlier analysis of a few hundred of the donors excluded sequences that lacked an unambiguous match to a single V gene segment. An earlier analysis of a few hundred of the donors classified V segments as functional when productive rearrangements were above 56.7% and as segregating when the standard deviation between donors was above 5%. A statistical classification framework was built for diagnosing cytomegalovirus status from the catalog of TCR beta chain sequences. In a later analysis, TCR nucleotide sequences were compared against IMGT/GENE-DB human TR gene sequences so that V and J genes could be assigned. A later analysis assigned CDR3 sequences and most-parsimonious VDJ recombination scenarios with the TCRdist pipeline. In a later analysis, each TCR beta chain was defined by its CDR3 amino acid sequence together with its V-gene family, and reads without a unique V-gene family were excluded. A later analysis removed several hundred highly shared, low-generation-probability nucleotide sequences to deal with suspected cross-contamination and a sequencing artifact. In a later analysis, a clonal expansion index for each public chain was calculated from normalized within-repertoire ranks of inferred template counts. In a later analysis, generation probabilities were computed with a VDJ recombination model fitted to out-of-frame rearrangements, and the resulting probabilities were checked against IGoR. In a later analysis, TCR-TCR, TCR-HLA and TCR-CMV co-occurrence was scored with hypergeometric tests, and a repertoire-size bias correction was applied to TCR pairs. A later analysis estimated false discovery rates by permuting HLA or CMV assignments 20 times. In a later analysis, co-occurring TCRs were grouped with DBSCAN, and TCRdist sequence similarity was added when clustering was performed within HLA-allele-positive subsets. Repertoires with fewer than 30,000 or more than 120,000 public chains were left out of co-occurrence clustering, as were four to six repertoires with anomalous nucleotide sharing. Sourced from immuneACCESS, this table was stored by TCRdb with only in-frame sequences that have V and J called. A share of the clones is absent; for the studies checked, an unresolved V gene accounts for under half, and the remainder has no known explanation. V, J and clone size derive from that table, while D and trimming were established from the DNA sequence. The sample includes approximately 110,000 clones, with roughly three quarters observed a single time. The ten largest make up about 8% of the sample.

What the authors observed across the whole study: Three of the identified cytomegalovirus-associated TCR beta chains were confirmed in vitro to be specific for cytomegalovirus antigens. The authors suggested that the approach could potentially be generalized to other disease states and immunological phenotypes. A total of 164 TCR beta chains were listed by the study as associated with cytomegalovirus. A cluster of highly shared sequence variants was judged likely to represent a technical artifact of the sequencing pipeline. According to a later analysis, parvovirus B19, influenza, CMV and Epstein-Barr virus appeared linked to several top co-occurrence clusters. In this cohort, only TCR beta chains were sequenced, and detectable features were limited by the absence of alpha or paired-chain data. A later analysis found that HLA-associated TCR beta chains were more clonally expanded and had lower generation probabilities than equally common non-associated chains. Because counts were too low, about 17 rarely observed V segments, including chromosome 9 orphons, were excluded from the earlier analysis of 587 of the donors. In an earlier analysis of more than 450 of the donors, most TCR beta V segments were observed in productive rearrangements about 87% or about 30% of the time, broadly matching IMGT annotations. A further reported finding was that TCR beta sequences accurately predicted the HLA-A and HLA-B alleles for most subjects in the first cohort. Because HLA typing was unavailable for some donors at each locus, only the typed subset was used in association tests. When HLA alleles, especially DR and DQ, strongly co-occurred, attributing TCR associations to individual alleles was difficult. In a later genetic analysis, a missense DCLRE1C variant was associated with V-gene and J-gene trimming of TCR beta chains, and the association was replicated in an independent cohort. According to a later genetic analysis, donors in an Asian-associated ancestry cluster had fewer N-insertions in productive TCRs than the approximately 630-donor mean. Correlated functional status among segregating V segments might be attributable to linkage disequilibrium, but an unknown experimental factor could not be ruled out. Roughly uniform sequencing depth across donors was assumed in presence/absence analyses, although this assumption may not hold. The classifier was reported to diagnose cytomegalovirus status with high specificity and sensitivity in both the original cohort and the validation cohort. The 87-base-pair reads could not distinguish some IMGT-functional V segments, including TRBV6-2 and TRBV6-3, so those segments were excluded. At a false discovery rate of 0.05, a later analysis linked around 17,000 TCR beta sequences to specific HLA alleles. The only immune exposure information available for the cohort was CMV serostatus. According to a later analysis, most CMV-associated TCR beta chains appeared to be HLA-restricted, and the HLA associations seemed to be driven largely by CMV exposure. While some public TCRs were present in many individuals, most TCR sequences turned up only very rarely across donors. According to a later analysis, TCR association rates differed among HLA loci, with DRB1 alleles showing the most associated TCRs and HLA-C alleles showing the fewest.

This receptor was taken from a woman aged 50 to 65 in good health and CMV-seropositive. Material: PBMCs. Recombination joined TRBV29-1 with TRBJ2-3, with TRBD2 identical over 8 junction bases. The CDR3 sequence is CSVEDTKRGRGTDTQYF. The DNA sequence follows: TGCAGCGTTGAAGATACTAAGCGGGGGAGGGGCACAGATACGCAGTATTTT.